This TCR beta chain comes out of a study of blood T cell repertoires in COVID-19. Germline CDR1 LNHDA, CDR2 SQIVND (reference sequence). This CDR3 is built from 14 residues. Trimming took 5 bases from V and 6 from J, leaving 14 bases between them. Repertoires were generated with immunoSEQ multiplex PCR, while TCRdb's copy carries only in-frame clones and drops some. The data contain about 68,000 clones, around 80% of them singletons. The specimen sequenced was peripheral blood. This chain links TRBV19 with TRBJ1-5; no reliable D call. This sequence was found in a human donor in a cohort sampled during active COVID-19. The CDR3 spells CASSEEGRVQPQHF. The DNA of the CDR3 is TGTGCCAGTAGTGAGGAGGGCCGGGTTCAGCCCCAGCATTTT.